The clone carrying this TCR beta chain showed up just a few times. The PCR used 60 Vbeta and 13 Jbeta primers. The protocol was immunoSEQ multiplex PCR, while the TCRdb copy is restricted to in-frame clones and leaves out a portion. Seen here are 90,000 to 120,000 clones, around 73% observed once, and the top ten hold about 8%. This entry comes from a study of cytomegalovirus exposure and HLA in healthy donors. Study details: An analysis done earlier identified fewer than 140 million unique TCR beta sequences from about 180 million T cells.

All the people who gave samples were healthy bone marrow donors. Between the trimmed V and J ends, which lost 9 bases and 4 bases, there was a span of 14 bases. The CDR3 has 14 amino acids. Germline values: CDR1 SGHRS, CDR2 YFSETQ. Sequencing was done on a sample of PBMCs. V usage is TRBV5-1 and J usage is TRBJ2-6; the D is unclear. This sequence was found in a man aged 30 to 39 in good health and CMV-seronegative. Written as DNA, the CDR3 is TGCGCCATCCCTGCGCCCCCAGGGGCCAACGTCCTGACTTTC. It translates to CAIPAPPGANVLTF.